A single sample is the source of the 10 T cell receptor beta chains below, sequenced in a study of T cells in Graves' hyperthyroidism and ophthalmopathy. From RNA transcripts, TCR beta CDR3 regions were amplified. The TCR CDR3 first-round RT-PCR relied on the HTBI primer set. One entry per CDR3 protein results from TCRdb running MiXCR on the multiplex PCR reads. The table has some 600,000 distinct CDR3 sequences, more than 11% seen once. Specimen: blood. The receptor source for this set is a young woman with Graves' hyperthyroidism that later progressed to Graves' ophthalmopathy.

This clonotype was observed a few times. This chain connects TRBV4-1 to TRBJ2-1; a weak D match, TRBD2 (6 bases). Germline-derived CDR1 and CDR2 are MGHRA and YSYEKL. CDR3 size: 16 residues. V lost 2 bases and J lost 8, with 19 bases in between. The CDR3 nucleotides read TGCGCCAGCAGCCAATTGTATGGAGGGCCAGCACATGAGCAGTTCTTC. This codes for CASSQLYGGPAHEQFF.

This clonotype was seen at least ten times. V and J are TRBV12-5 and TRBJ2-2; D gene unclear. This CDR3 is built from 15 residues. The germline V and J ends were trimmed by 6 bases and 6 bases, with 17 bases remaining between them. Germline V gives CDR1 LGHNT, CDR2 FRNRAP. In nucleotides, the CDR3 is TGTGCTAGTGGCTCCCTCCCGTCGGCCTCCGGGGAGCTGTTTTTT. Amino acids: CASGSLPSASGELFF.

The rearrangement uses TRBV20-1 and TRBJ2-3; unclear D gene. Germline CDR1 is DFQATT and CDR2 is SNEGSKA (reference sequence). The CDR3 is made up of 14 amino acids. V was pared by 0 bases and J by 0 bases, with 7 bases between. CDR3 protein: CSARDVRSTDTQYF. CDR3 DNA: TGCAGTGCTAGAGATGTAAGAAGCACAGATACGCAGTATTTT.

This clonotype was seen a few times. The chain is built from TRBV20-1 and TRBJ2-1; 9 nucleotides align to TRBD2. The V and J ends lost 3 bases and 7 bases, in that order; junction bases with no gene match: 10. Looked up from germline, CDR1 is DFQATT and CDR2 is SNEGSKA (reference sequence). The CDR3 loop spans 15 amino acids. CDR3 sequence (DNA): TGCAGTGCTAGTCTGCCTAGCGGGAAGGGTAATGAGCAGTTCTTC. Encoded protein: CSASLPSGKGNEQFF.

This clonotype was seen at least ten times. The rearrangement uses TRBV24-1 and TRBJ1-2; D gene unclear. Trimming removed 5 bases at V and 4 bases at J, with 7 bases between. Germline values: CDR1 KGHDR, CDR2 SFDVKD. The CDR3 has 12 residues. CDR3 in amino acids: CATSVGGYGYTF. The CDR3 region has the DNA TGTGCCACCAGTGTTGGAGGCTATGGCTACACCTTC.

There are many counts of this clonotype. This chain uses TRBV12-3 or TRBV12-4 with TRBJ2-3; 9 bases fit TRBD1. The ends lost 3 bases at V and 8 bases at J; junction bases unmatched: 6. The CDR3 is 14 amino acids. The CDR3 region is CASSLLTDRGTQYF. CDR3 nucleotide sequence: TGTGCCAGCAGTTTGTTAACGGACAGGGGTACGCAGTATTTT.

This clonotype was seen many times. V usage is TRBV20-1 and J usage is TRBJ2-7, with 7 positions matching TRBD2. With V trimmed by 0 bases and J by 3 bases, 8 bases remained unmatched. This CDR3 spans 15 amino acids. CDR1 is DFQATT and CDR2 is SNEGSKA in the germline V gene (reference sequence). CDR3 sequence: CSAREAGNYVYEQYF. In nucleotides, the CDR3 is TGCAGTGCTAGAGAAGCGGGGAACTATGTCTACGAGCAGTACTTC.

This clonotype was counted ten times or more. V gene TRBV28 combines with J gene TRBJ1-2; 7 nucleotides agree with TRBD1. Germline CDR1 MDHEN, CDR2 SYDVKM. V dropped 3 bases and J dropped 7; count of bases not matched to a gene: 8. CDR3 size: 14 residues. In nucleotides, the CDR3 is TGTGCCAGCAGTTTGGCACCAGACAGGGCTGGCTACACCTTC. Protein: CASSLAPDRAGYTF.

The V and J genes are TRBV14 and TRBJ1-1; the D is unclear. Germline-derived CDR1 and CDR2 are SGHDN and FVKESK. There are 13 residues in the CDR3. The V end was cut by 1 base, the J end by 7 bases, with 10 bases between. The chain's CDR3 is CASSQVGRNEAFF. The CDR3 DNA follows: TGTGCCAGCAGCCAAGTTGGCAGGAATGAAGCTTTCTTT.

This clonotype was seen at least ten times. The chain couples TRBV2 to TRBJ1-1; the D is unclear. Germline V gene data show CDR1 as SNHLY and CDR2 as FYNNEI. V was clipped by 7 bases and J by 8 bases, with 8 bases between them. The CDR3 totals 10 residues. The CDR3 DNA reads as TGTGCCAGCAAGGGATCCGAAGCTTTCTTT. Translated, it gives CASKGSEAFF.